The T cell receptor (beta chain) described here comes from a study of graft-versus-host responses after intestinal transplantation. Study-level background: All recipients were transplanted with multivisceral, liver-intestinal, or isolated intestinal grafts.

Turning to this clone: No antigen is known for it.

The CDR3 has 15 amino acids. V gave up 4 bases and J gave up 0 bases, with 10 bases separating them. In germline, CDR1 is LGHNA, CDR2 YNFKEQ. Clones were read by immunoSEQ multiplex PCR, and TCRdb kept only the in-frame ones, dropping some. Altogether roughly 100,000 clones are present, more than 85% being singletons, with the ten largest covering 0.9%. General observations from the study: GvH clones appeared in recipient marrow, some first in ileum or blood. Individuals carrying graft-donor T cell macrochimerism showed high graft-versus-host to host-versus-graft clonal ratios in allografts.

The receptor's source is a human donor who received an intestinal transplant. The V call is TRBV4-2, the J call TRBJ1-3; D gene unclear. Sample: unstimulated CD4+ T cells sorted from spleen or lymph node cells, taken before intestinal transplant. CDR3 residues: CASSPDRSSGNTIYF. As DNA, the CDR3 is TGTGCCAGCAGCCCCGACCGGAGCTCTGGAAACACCATATATTTT.